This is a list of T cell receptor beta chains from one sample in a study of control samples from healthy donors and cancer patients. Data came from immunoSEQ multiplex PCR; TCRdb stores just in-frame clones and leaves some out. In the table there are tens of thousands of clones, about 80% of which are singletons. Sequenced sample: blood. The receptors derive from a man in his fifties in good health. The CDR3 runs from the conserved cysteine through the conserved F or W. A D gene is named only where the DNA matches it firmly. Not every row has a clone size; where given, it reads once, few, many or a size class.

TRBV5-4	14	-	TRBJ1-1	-	CASSTGRMNTEAFF	TGTGCCAGCAGTACAGGGCGCATGAACACTGAAGCTTTCTTT
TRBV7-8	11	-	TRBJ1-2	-	CASSLDGGYTF	TGTGCCAGCAGTCTGGACGGTGGCTACACCTTC
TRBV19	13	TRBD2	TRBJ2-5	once	CASSMSGRETQYF	TGTGCCAGTAGTATGAGCGGGAGAGAGACCCAGTACTTC
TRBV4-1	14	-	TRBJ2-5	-	CASSQGRALETQYF	TGCGCCAGCAGCCAAGGTCGGGCTTTGGAGACCCAGTACTTC
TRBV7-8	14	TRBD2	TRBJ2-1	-	CASSSLRSGGEQFF	TGTGCCAGCAGCTCGCTGCGGTCGGGAGGTGAGCAGTTCTTC
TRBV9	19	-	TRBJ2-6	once	CASSAWGLQSGSGANVLTF	TGTGCCAGCAGCGCGTGGGGACTCCAGTCAGGCTCTGGGGCCAACGTCCTGACTTTC
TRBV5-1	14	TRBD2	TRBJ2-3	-	CASSVVAGADTQYF	TGCGCCAGCAGCGTTGTAGCGGGAGCAGATACGCAGTATTTT
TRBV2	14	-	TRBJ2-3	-	CASNNRGGTDTQYF	TGTGCCAGCAACAACAGGGGGGGAACAGATACGCAGTATTTT
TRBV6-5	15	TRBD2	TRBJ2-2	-	CASSSSGINTGELFF	TGTGCCAGCAGTTCCAGCGGGATAAACACCGGGGAGCTGTTTTTT
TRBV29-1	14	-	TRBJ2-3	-	CSVVAGSGRDTQYF	TGCAGCGTTGTGGCGGGATCGGGGAGAGATACGCAGTATTTT
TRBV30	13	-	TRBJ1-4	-	CAGSKDYGEKLFF	TGTGCCGGGAGTAAGGACTACGGGGAAAAACTGTTTTTT
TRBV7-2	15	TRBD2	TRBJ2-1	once	CASSPQGLSYNEQFF	TGTGCCAGCAGCCCGCAGGGACTAAGCTACAATGAGCAGTTCTTC
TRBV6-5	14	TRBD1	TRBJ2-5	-	CASSWGTGGETQYF	TGTGCCAGCAGTTGGGGGACAGGGGGAGAGACCCAGTACTTC
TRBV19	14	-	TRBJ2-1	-	CASSIQRQYNEQFF	TGTGCCAGTAGTATACAACGACAGTACAATGAGCAGTTCTTC
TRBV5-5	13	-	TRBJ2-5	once	CASSSTGIETQYF	TGTGCCAGCAGCTCCACAGGGATCGAGACCCAGTACTTC
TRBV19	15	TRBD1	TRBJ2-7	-	CASSTGATSLYEQYF	TGTGCCAGTTCAACAGGGGCAACGTCGCTCTACGAGCAGTACTTC
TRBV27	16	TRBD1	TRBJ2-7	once	CASSLTLPGQGYEQYF	TGTGCCAGCAGTTTGACCCTACCGGGACAGGGTTACGAGCAGTACTTC
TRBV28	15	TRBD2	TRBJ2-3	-	CASSLSIGGADTQYF	TGTGCCAGCAGCTTATCAATCGGGGGGGCAGATACGCAGTATTTT
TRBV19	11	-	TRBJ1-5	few	CASSIGQPQHF	TGTGCCAGTAGTATTGGTCAGCCCCAGCATTTT
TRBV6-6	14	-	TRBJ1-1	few	CASSYPSTVTEAFF	TGTGCCAGCAGTTACCCGTCGACGGTAACTGAAGCTTTCTTT
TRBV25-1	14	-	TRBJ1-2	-	CASSTPGVFWGYTF	TGTGCCAGCAGTACCCCCGGGGTTTTCTGGGGCTACACCTTC
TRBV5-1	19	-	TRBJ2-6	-	CASSLAAAYMSSGANVLTF	TGCGCCAGCAGCTTGGCGGCAGCTTATATGAGCTCTGGGGCCAACGTCCTGACTTTC
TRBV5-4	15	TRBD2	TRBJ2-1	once	CASSPSGRAYNEQFF	TGTGCCAGCAGCCCTAGCGGGAGGGCTTACAATGAGCAGTTCTTC
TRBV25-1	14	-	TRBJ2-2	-	CASSESPGTGELFF	TGTGCCAGCAGTGAATCCCCGGGGACCGGGGAGCTGTTTTTT
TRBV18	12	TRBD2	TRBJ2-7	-	CASSLGGGEQYF	TGTGCCAGCTCACTGGGCGGGGGCGAGCAGTACTTC
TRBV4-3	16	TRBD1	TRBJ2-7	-	CASSFSGTGESYEQYF	TGCGCCAGCAGCTTTTCCGGGACAGGAGAATCCTACGAGCAGTACTTC
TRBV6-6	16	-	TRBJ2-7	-	CASSYASGVVSYEQYF	TGTGCCAGCAGTTACGCTTCCGGGGTCGTATCCTACGAGCAGTACTTC
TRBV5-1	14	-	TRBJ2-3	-	CASSLETSTDTQYF	TGCGCCAGCAGCTTGGAGACTAGCACAGATACGCAGTATTTT
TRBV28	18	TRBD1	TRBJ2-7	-	CATSLGQGPAPQWNEQYF	TGTGCCACCTCACTAGGACAGGGGCCCGCCCCGCAATGGAACGAGCAGTACTTC
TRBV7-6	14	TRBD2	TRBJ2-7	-	CASSFTSGSNEQYF	TGTGCCAGCAGCTTTACTAGCGGGAGTAACGAGCAGTACTTC
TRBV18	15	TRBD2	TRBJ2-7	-	CASSRTGLAGSEQYF	TGTGCCAGCTCACGGACGGGACTAGCTGGGTCCGAGCAGTACTTC
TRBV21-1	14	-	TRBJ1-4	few	CASSKRQGWRKTVF	TGTGCCAGCAGCAAGCGACAGGGGTGGAGAAAAACTGTTTTT
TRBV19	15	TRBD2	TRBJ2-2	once	CASSPGLGNTGELFF	TGTGCCAGTAGTCCGGGACTAGGTAACACCGGGGAGCTGTTTTTT
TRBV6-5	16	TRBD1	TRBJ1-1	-	CASSYPAGTGSAEAFF	TGTGCCAGCAGTTACCCAGCCGGGACAGGTAGCGCTGAAGCTTTCTTT
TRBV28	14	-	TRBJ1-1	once	CASSTSGGSTEAFF	TGTGCCAGCAGTACCTCCGGGGGGTCCACTGAAGCTTTCTTT
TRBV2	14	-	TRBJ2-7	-	CASSEWQLGYEQYF	TGTGCCAGCAGTGAGTGGCAGCTTGGCTACGAGCAGTACTTC
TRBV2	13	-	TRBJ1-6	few	CAPGSEGNSPLHF	TGTGCCCCCGGGTCCGAGGGGAATTCACCCCTCCACTTT
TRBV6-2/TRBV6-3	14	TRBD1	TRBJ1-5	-	CASSLDRANQPQHF	TGTGCCAGCAGCCTAGACAGGGCCAATCAGCCCCAGCATTTT
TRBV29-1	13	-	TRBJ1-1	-	CSVDETTNTEAFF	TGCAGCGTTGACGAGACAACGAACACTGAAGCTTTCTTT
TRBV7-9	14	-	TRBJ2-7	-	CASSPRRGSYEQYF	TGTGCCAGCAGCCCGCGGCGGGGCTCCTACGAGCAGTACTTC
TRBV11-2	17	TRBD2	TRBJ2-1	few	CASSSLRTSGRMNEQFF	TGTGCCAGCAGCTCGCTCCGCACTAGCGGGAGGATGAATGAGCAGTTCTTC
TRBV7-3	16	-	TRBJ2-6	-	CASSLTGNSGANVLTF	TGTGCCAGCAGCTTAACGGGGAACTCTGGGGCCAACGTCCTGACTTTC
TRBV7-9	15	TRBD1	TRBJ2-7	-	CASSPRDRSSYEQYF	TGTGCCAGCAGCCCCCGGGACAGGAGCTCCTACGAGCAGTACTTC
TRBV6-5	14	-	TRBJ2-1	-	CASREGPSYNEQFF	TGTGCCAGCAGGGAGGGTCCAAGCTACAATGAGCAGTTCTTC
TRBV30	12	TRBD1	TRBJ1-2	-	CAWRQGARGYTF	TGTGCCTGGCGACAGGGGGCGCGGGGCTACACCTTC
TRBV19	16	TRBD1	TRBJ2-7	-	CASSVGQGFFQDEQYF	TGTGCCAGTAGTGTCGGACAGGGATTTTTTCAGGACGAGCAGTACTTC
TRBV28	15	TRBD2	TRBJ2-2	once	CASNKGLAGTGELFF	TGTGCCAGCAATAAGGGACTAGCGGGAACCGGGGAGCTGTTTTTT
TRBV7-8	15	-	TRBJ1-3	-	CASSLARSGGNTIYF	TGTGCCAGCAGCTTAGCGAGGTCAGGTGGAAACACCATATATTTT